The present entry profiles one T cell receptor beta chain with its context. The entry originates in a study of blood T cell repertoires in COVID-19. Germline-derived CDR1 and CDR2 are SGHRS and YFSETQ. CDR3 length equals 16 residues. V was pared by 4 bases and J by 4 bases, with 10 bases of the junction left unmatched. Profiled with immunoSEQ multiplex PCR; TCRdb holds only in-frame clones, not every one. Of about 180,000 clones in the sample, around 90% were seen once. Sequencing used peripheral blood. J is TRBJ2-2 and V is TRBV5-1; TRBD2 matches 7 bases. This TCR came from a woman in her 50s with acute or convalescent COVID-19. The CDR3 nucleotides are TGCGCCAGCAGCCCACCTCTAGCGGAGACCACCGGGGAGCTGTTTTTT. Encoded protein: CASSPPLAETTGELFF.